This T cell receptor (beta chain) was identified during a study of T cells in Graves' hyperthyroidism and ophthalmopathy. In the study overall: Peripheral blood was collected at initial diagnosis, before any treatment. Regarding the study as a whole: Most thyroid clonotypes expanded above 0.001 appeared in blood too. Stable hyperthyroidism and ophthalmopathy were separated using 13 V-J signatures.

This clonotype came up many times. Its target is unknown. The CDR3 is made up of 15 amino acids. CDR1 is SQVTM, CDR2 ANQGSEA, per germline. J was trimmed by 1 base and V by 0 bases; bases with no gene match: 5. The CDR3 regions of TCR beta were amplified from RNA transcripts. The HTBI primer set was used in a first-round RT-PCR of the TCR CDR3. One entry per CDR3 protein, called by TCRdb with MiXCR from the multiplex PCR reads. The sample consists of about 610,000 distinct CDR3 sequences, roughly 15% of them appearing once. The study excluded patients with uncontrolled infection, other autoimmune disease, pregnancy or lactation.

The sample consisted of blood. The receptor was isolated from a woman aged 40 to 55 with Graves' ophthalmopathy. The gene calls are TRBV29-1 and TRBJ1-1; 7 nucleotides agree with TRBD1. CDR3 sequence reads: CSVEDGGQANTEAFF. The CDR3 DNA sequence: TGCAGCGTTGAAGATGGAGGACAGGCGAACACTGAAGCTTTCTTT. Combining the CDR3 with reference TRBV29-1 and TRBJ1-1 gives the whole variable domain SAVISQKPSRDICQRGTSLTIQCQVDSQVTMMFWYRQQPGQSLTLIATANQGSEATYESGFVIDKFPISRPNLTFSTLTVSNMSPEDSSIYLCSVEDGGQANTEAFFGQGTRLTVV.